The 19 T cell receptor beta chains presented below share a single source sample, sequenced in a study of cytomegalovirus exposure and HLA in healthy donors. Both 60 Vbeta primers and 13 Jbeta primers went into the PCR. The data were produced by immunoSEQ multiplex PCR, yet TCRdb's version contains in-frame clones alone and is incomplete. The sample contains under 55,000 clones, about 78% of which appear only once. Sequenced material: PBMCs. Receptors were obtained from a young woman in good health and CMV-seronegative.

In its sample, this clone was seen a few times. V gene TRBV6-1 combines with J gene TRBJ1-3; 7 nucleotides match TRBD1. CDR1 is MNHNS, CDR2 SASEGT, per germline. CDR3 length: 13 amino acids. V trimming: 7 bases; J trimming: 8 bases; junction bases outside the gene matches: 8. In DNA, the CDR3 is TGTGCCAGCACGGCAGGGGGTGTGGACACCATATATTTT. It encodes CASTAGGVDTIYF.

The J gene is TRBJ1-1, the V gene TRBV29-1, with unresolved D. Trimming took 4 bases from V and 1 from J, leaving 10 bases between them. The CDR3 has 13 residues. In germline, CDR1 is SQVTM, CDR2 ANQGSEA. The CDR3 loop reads CSVAIGGNTEAFF. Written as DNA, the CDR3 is TGCAGCGTTGCAATCGGTGGGAACACTGAAGCTTTCTTT.

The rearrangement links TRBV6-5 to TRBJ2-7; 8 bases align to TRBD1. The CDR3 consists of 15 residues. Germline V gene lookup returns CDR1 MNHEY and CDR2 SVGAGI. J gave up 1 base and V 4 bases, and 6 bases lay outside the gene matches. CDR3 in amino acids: CASSLRDRRSYEQYF. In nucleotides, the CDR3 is TGTGCCAGCAGTTTACGGGACAGGCGATCCTACGAGCAGTACTTC.

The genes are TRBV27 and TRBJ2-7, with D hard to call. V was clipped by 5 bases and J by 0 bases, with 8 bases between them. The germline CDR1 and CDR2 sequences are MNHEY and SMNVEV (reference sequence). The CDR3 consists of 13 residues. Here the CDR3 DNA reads TGTGCCAGCAGTAGCCCCTTCTCCTACGAGCAGTACTTC. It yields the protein CASSSPFSYEQYF.

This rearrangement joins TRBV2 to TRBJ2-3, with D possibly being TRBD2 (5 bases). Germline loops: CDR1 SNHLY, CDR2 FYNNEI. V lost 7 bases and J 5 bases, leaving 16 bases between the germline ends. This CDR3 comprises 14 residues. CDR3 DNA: TGTGCCAGCATTTCTAGCATCAGGTTAGATACGCAGTATTTT. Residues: CASISSIRLDTQYF.

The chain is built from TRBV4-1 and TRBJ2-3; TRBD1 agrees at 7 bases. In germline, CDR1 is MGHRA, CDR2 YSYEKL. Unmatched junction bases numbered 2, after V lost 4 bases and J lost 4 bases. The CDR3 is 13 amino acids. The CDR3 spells CASSLQGPDTQYF. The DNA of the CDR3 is TGCGCCAGCAGCCTACAGGGGCCAGATACGCAGTATTTT.

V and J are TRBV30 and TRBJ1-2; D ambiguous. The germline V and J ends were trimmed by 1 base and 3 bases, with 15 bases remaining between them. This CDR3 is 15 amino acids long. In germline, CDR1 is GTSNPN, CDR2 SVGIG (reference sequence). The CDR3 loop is CAWSAGTMGDYGYTF. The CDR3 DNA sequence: TGTGCCTGGAGTGCGGGAACTATGGGAGACTATGGCTACACCTTC.

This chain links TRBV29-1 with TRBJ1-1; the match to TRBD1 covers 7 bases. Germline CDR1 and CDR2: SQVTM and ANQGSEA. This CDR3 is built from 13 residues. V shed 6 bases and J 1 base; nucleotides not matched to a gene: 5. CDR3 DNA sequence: TGCAGCGTCGCTCACAGGGGGAACACTGAAGCTTTCTTT. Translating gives CSVAHRGNTEAFF.

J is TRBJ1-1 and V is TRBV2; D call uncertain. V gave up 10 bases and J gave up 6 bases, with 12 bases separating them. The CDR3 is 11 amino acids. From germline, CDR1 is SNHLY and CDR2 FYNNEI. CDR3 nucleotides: TGTGCCACCTTGAGGGAGTCTGAAGCTTTCTTT. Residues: CATLRESEAFF.

CDR3 nucleotide sequence: TGCGCCAGCAGCGACGTCCTAGCGGGGTCAGACACCGGGGAGCTGTTTTTT. Protein product: CASSDVLAGSDTGELFF. V and J are TRBV5-1 and TRBJ2-2; 9 positions agree with TRBD2. The CDR3 runs 17 residues. Germline assignment: CDR1 SGHRS and CDR2 YFSETQ. With V trimmed by 4 bases and J by 3 bases, 10 bases remained unmatched. The entire variable domain, with the rest obtained from reference TRBV5-1 and TRBJ2-2, is as follows: KAGVTQTPRYLIKTRGQQVTLSCSPISGHRSVSWYQQTPGQGLQFLFEYFSETQRNKGNFPGRFSGRQFSNSRSEMNVSTLELGDSALYLCASSDVLAGSDTGELFFGEGSRLTVL.

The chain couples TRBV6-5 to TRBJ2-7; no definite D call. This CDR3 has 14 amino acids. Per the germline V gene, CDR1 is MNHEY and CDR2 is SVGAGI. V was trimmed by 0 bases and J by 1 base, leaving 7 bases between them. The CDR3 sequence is CASSYSPFSYEQYF. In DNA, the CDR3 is TGTGCCAGCAGTTACTCCCCTTTTTCCTACGAGCAGTACTTC.

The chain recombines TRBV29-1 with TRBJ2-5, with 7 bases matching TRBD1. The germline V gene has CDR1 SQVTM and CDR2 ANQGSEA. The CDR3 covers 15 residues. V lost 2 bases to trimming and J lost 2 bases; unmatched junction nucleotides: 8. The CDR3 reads CSVELARGTQETQYF. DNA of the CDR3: TGCAGCGTTGAATTGGCCAGGGGGACGCAAGAGACCCAGTACTTC.

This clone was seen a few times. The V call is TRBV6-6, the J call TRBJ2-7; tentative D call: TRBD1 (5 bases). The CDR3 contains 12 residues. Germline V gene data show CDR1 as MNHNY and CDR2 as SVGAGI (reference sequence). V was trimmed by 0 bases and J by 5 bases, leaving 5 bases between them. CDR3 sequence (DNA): TGTGCCAGCAGTTACTCGGGGCACGAGCAGTACTTC. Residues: CASSYSGHEQYF.

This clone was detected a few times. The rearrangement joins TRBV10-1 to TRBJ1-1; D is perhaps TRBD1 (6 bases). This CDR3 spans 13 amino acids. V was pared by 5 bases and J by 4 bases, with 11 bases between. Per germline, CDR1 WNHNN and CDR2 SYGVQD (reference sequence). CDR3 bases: TGCGCCAGCAGTCAGGACAGCCTCACTGAAGCTTTCTTT. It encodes CASSQDSLTEAFF.

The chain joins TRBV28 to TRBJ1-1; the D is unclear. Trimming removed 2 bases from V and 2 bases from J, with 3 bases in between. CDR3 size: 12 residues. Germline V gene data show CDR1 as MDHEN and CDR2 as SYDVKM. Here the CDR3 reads CASSLSNTEAFF. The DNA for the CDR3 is TGTGCCAGCAGTTTAAGCAACACTGAAGCTTTCTTT.

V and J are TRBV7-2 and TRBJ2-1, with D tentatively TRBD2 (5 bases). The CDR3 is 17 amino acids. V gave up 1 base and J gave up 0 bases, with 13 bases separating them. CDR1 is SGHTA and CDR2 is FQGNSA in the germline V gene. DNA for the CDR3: TGTGCCAGCAGCTTAGTGGCTAGCACTGACTCCTACAATGAGCAGTTCTTC. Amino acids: CASSLVASTDSYNEQFF.

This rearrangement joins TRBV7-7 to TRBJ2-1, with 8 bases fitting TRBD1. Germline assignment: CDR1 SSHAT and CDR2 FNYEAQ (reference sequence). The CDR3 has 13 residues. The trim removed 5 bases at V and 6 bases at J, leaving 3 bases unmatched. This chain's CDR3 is CASSRDRTNEQFF. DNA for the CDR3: TGTGCCAGCAGCCGGGACAGGACCAATGAGCAGTTCTTC.

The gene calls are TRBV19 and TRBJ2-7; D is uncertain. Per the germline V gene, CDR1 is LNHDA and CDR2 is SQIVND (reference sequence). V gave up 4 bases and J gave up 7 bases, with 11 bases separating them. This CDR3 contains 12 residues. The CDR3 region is CASSTPTGEQYF. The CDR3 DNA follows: TGTGCCAGTAGTACACCCACGGGTGAGCAGTACTTC.

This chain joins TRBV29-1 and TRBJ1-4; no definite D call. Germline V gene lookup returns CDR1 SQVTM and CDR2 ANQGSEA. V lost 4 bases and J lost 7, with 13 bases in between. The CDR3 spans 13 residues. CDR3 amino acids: CSVGGGTGEKLFF. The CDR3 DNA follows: TGCAGCGTTGGAGGTGGCACGGGTGAAAAACTGTTTTTT.